Listed below are T cell receptor beta chains from one sample, sequenced in a study of blood T cell repertoires in COVID-19. Using immunoSEQ multiplex PCR, the repertoire was profiled, and TCRdb retains in-frame clones only, with some absent. This table has approximately 190,000 clones, about 80% appearing once. Sequencing was performed on PBMCs or T cells enriched from blood (not recorded which). The receptor source for this set is a man in his forties who had recovered from COVID-19. The CDR3 runs from the conserved cysteine through the conserved F or W. D genes are given only for firm matches. Some rows have no size entry. The others give once, few or many, or a class for an expanded clone.

CDR3	DNA	V	J	size	D
CASRFVGGTDTQYF	TGCGCCAGCAGATTCGTCGGGGGCACAGATACGCAGTATTTT	TRBV5-1	TRBJ2-3	-	-
CSGGETGTAYGYTF	TGCAGCGGTGGGGAAACCGGGACAGCGTATGGCTACACCTTC	TRBV29-1	TRBJ1-2	-	TRBD1
CASSSSGTLYNEQFF	TGTGCCAGCAGTTCATCCGGGACACTTTACAATGAGCAGTTCTTC	TRBV6-5	TRBJ2-1	-	-
CASSLARLAGRYF	TGTGCCAGCAGTTTAGCGCGACTAGCGGGGAGGTATTTT	TRBV12-3/TRBV12-4	TRBJ2-3	-	TRBD2
CASSLYGVRGGEEGAFF	TGTGCCAGCAGTTTATACGGCGTACGCGGGGGAGAGGAGGGAGCTTTCTTT	TRBV27	TRBJ1-1	-	-
CASSSRVDEKLFF	TGTGCCAGCTCATCCAGGGTGGATGAAAAACTGTTTTTT	TRBV18	TRBJ1-4	once	-
CATQTEVDTQYF	TGTGCCACGCAGACCGAGGTAGATACGCAGTATTTT	TRBV6-5	TRBJ2-3	-	-
CASSLNSGGMNTEAFF	TGCGCCAGCAGCTTAAACTCAGGGGGCATGAACACTGAAGCTTTCTTT	TRBV5-1	TRBJ1-1	-	TRBD1
CASSLDRVTDTQYF	TGTGCCAGCAGCTTGGACAGGGTCACAGATACGCAGTATTTT	TRBV5-6	TRBJ2-3	-	-
CASSAGTASSYNSPLHF	TGCGCCAGCAGCGCGGGGACAGCGAGCTCCTATAATTCACCCCTCCACTTT	TRBV5-1	TRBJ1-6	-	TRBD1
CASSQGFGTAYYGYTF	TGTGCCAGCAGCCAGGGGTTCGGGACAGCCTACTATGGCTACACCTTC	TRBV7-2	TRBJ1-2	-	TRBD1
CASSLGGRAPSGANVLTF	TGTGCCAGCAGCTTGGGTGGGCGGGCCCCCTCTGGGGCCAACGTCCTGACTTTC	TRBV7-2	TRBJ2-6	few	-
CASSCLDRENTGELFF	TGTGCCAGCAGTTGCCTGGACAGGGAGAACACCGGGGAGCTGTTTTTT	TRBV28	TRBJ2-2	once	TRBD1
CASSHRRESGANVLTF	TGTGCCAGCAGCCACCGCCGGGAATCTGGGGCCAACGTCCTGACTTTC	TRBV3-1/TRBV3-2	TRBJ2-6	few	-
CASSVAVGTGKYGEYF	-	TRBV7-8	TRBJ2-7	-	-
CSGGQGGDGELFF	TGCAGCGGCGGACAGGGAGGTGACGGGGAGCTGTTTTTT	TRBV29-1	TRBJ2-2	-	TRBD1
CASSLTWTGGDEQFF	TGTGCCAGCAGTCTAACCTGGACAGGGGGCGATGAGCAGTTCTTC	TRBV2	TRBJ2-1	-	TRBD1
CASSDGLGGGYTF	TGCGCCAGCAGTGACGGGCTAGGCGGGGGCTACACCTTC	TRBV10-1	TRBJ1-2	once	-
CASTEGTGGIYEQYF	TGTGCCAGCACCGAGGGGACAGGGGGTATTTACGAGCAGTACTTC	TRBV28	TRBJ2-7	-	TRBD1
CASSQEMAVETGRLYSYNEQFF	TGCGCCAGCAGCCAAGAAATGGCGGTGGAAACCGGGAGACTGTACTCCTACAATGAGCAGTTCTTC	TRBV4-1	TRBJ2-1	few	-
CASSLGQGVVNEQFF	TGTGCCAGCAGCTTGGGACAGGGAGTGGTGAATGAGCAGTTCTTC	TRBV5-4	TRBJ2-1	once	TRBD1
CASSQTGGPQPQHF	TGTGCCAGCAGCCAAACAGGGGGCCCACAGCCCCAGCATTTT	TRBV11-2	TRBJ1-5	-	TRBD1
CSAENRGGGNTIYF	TGCAGCGCCGAAAACAGGGGAGGCGGAAACACCATATATTTT	TRBV29-1	TRBJ1-3	-	TRBD1
CASSPGSRAGELFF	TGTGCCAGCAGCCCCGGGTCGAGGGCCGGGGAGCTGTTTTTT	TRBV7-3	TRBJ2-2	-	-
CASSLDSPYGNTIYF	TGCGCCAGCAGCTTGGATAGTCCATATGGAAACACCATATATTTT	TRBV5-1	TRBJ1-3	-	-
CASSLSRQGTYGYTF	TGTGCCAGCAGTTTATCCAGACAGGGGACCTATGGCTACACCTTC	TRBV28	TRBJ1-2	-	TRBD1
CASSPDRGMNTEAFF	TGTGCCAGTAGTCCGGACAGGGGTATGAACACTGAAGCTTTCTTT	TRBV19	TRBJ1-1	-	TRBD1
CASSLSLGLGEQYF	TGTGCCAGCAGTTTATCGTTGGGTCTAGGCGAGCAGTACTTC	TRBV27	TRBJ2-7	once	-
CASSPVPNQPQHF	TGTGCCAGCAGCCCCGTTCCCAATCAGCCCCAGCATTTT	TRBV5-4	TRBJ1-5	-	-
CATSSDRVVQGNQPQHF	TGTGCCACCAGCAGCGACAGGGTTGTACAGGGCAATCAGCCCCAGCATTTT	TRBV15	TRBJ1-5	-	TRBD1
CASSRGRDTYNSPLHF	TGTGCCAGCAGCCGGGGACGGGACACATATAATTCACCCCTCCACTTT	TRBV4-2	TRBJ1-6	-	-
CASSPQGQMIGTGYTF	TGTGCCAGCAGCCCTCAGGGACAGATGATCGGCACCGGCTACACCTTC	TRBV3-1/TRBV3-2	TRBJ1-2	-	TRBD1
CASSTGPGGNQPQHF	TGTGCCAGCTCAACAGGTCCTGGGGGCAATCAGCCCCAGCATTTT	TRBV2	TRBJ1-5	few	-
CASSFRGREDTGELFF	TGTGCCAGCAGCTTCAGGGGGCGCGAGGACACCGGGGAGCTGTTTTTT	TRBV7-9	TRBJ2-2	-	TRBD1
CASSQGADGNTIYF	TGCGCCAGCAGCCAGGGGGCGGACGGAAACACCATATATTTT	TRBV5-1	TRBJ1-3	-	TRBD1
CASSIQGGRTGELFF	TGTGCCAGTAGTATACAGGGGGGAAGGACCGGGGAGCTGTTTTTT	TRBV19	TRBJ2-2	-	-
CASSQDDGRAYGYTF	TGTGCCAGCAGCCAAGATGACGGCAGGGCCTATGGCTACACCTTC	TRBV3-1/TRBV3-2	TRBJ1-2	-	-
CATKGQPGNYEQYF	TGCGCCACCAAGGGACAGCCGGGGAACTACGAGCAGTACTTC	TRBV5-1	TRBJ2-7	-	TRBD1